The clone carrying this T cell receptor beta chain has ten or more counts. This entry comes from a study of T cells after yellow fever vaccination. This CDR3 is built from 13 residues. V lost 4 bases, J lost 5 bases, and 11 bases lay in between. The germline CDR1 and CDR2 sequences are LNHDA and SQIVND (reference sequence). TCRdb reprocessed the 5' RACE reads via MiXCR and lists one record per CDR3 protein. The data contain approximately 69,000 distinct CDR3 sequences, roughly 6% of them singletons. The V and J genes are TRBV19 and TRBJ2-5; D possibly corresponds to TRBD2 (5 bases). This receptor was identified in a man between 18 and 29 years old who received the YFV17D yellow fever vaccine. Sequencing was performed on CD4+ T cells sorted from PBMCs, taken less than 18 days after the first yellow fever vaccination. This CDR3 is CASSTTQRETQYF. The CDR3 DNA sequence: TGTGCCAGTAGTACAACCCAGCGGGAGACCCAGTACTTC.